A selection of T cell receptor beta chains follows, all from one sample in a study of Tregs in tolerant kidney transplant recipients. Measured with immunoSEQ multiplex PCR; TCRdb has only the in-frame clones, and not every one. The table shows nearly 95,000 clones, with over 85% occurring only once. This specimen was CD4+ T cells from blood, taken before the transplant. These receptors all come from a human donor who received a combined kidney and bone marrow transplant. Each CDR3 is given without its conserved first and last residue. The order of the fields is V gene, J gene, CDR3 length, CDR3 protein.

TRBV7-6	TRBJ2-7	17	ASSPYRGGDVGQDYEQY
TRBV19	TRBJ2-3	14	ASSIRASGSADTQY
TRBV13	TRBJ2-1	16	ASSSIYLSGRAYNEQF
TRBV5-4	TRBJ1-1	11	ASSYTGQGEAF
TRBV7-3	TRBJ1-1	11	ASSLGLRGEAF
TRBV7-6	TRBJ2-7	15	ASSLEHPGEGTYEQY
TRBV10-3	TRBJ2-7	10	AIGGGDYEQY
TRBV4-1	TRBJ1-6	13	ASSQVKGVNSPLH
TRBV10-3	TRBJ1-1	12	AISESDSYTEAF
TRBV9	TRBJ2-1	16	ASSPHAGSGGTYNEQF
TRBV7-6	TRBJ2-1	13	ASSPRTSGGSEQF
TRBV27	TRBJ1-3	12	ASSLGRAGNTIY
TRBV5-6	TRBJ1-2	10	ASSYRDYGYT
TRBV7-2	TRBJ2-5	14	ASSSEILAVQETQY
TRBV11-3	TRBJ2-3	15	ASSLGLAGAPTDTQY
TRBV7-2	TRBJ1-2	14	ASSGGRDRSSYGYT
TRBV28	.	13	ASSVPGQGAYEQY
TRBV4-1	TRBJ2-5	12	ASSPLAYQETQY
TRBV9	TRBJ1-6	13	ASSAIGGYGSPLH
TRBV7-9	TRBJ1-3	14	ASSLARFSSGNTIY
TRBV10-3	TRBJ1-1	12	AISDRTLNTEAF
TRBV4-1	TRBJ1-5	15	ASSQLVKGTGNQPQH
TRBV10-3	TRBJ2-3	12	AITTRVGTDTQY
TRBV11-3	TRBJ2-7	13	ASSLGGFEAYEQY
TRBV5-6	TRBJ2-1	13	ASSLVLAGVYEQF
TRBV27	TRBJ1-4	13	ASSSPGQANEKLF
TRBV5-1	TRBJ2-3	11	ASSGLGGDTQY
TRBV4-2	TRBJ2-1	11	ASRGDTYNEQF
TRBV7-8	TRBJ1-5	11	ASSPTGYQPQH
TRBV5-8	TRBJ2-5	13	ASSRTRGGEETQY
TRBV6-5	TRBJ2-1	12	ASRPTGTYNEQF
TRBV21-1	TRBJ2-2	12	ASSKCGGSGELF
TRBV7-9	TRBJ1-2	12	ASSPRGGNYGYT
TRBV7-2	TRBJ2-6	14	ASSDRAFSGANVLT
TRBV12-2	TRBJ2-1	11	ASRLAVGGEQF
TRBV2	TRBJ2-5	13	ASSGEGTGGETQY
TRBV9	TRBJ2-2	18	ASSARDRGPGLTNTGELF
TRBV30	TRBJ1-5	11	AWGQGSNQPQH
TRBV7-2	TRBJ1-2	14	ASSFLQGLTTYGYT
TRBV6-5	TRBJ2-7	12	ASSRFSGPYEQY
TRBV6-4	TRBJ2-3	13	ASSEMGQGTDTQY
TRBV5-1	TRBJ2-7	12	ASSLAGQDNEQY
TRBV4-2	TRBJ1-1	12	ASSQSTGVTEAF